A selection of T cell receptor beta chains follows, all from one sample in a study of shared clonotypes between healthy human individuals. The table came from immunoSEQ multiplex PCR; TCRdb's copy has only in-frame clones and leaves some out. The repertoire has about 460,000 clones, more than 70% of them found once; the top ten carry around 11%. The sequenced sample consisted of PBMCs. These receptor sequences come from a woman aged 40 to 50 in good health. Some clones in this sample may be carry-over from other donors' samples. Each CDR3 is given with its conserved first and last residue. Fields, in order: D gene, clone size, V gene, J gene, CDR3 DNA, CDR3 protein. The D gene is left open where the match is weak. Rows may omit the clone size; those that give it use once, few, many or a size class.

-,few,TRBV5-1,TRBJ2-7,TGCGCCAGCAGCTTGGACAGGCCGAAGGACGAGCAGTACTTC,CASSLDRPKDEQYF
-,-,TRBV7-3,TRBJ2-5,TGTGCCAGCAGCTGGGACAACGGGGAGACCCAGTACTTC,CASSWDNGETQYF
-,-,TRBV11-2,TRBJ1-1,TGTGCCAGCAGCTTACAGGGGAACACTGAAGCTTTCTTT,CASSLQGNTEAFF
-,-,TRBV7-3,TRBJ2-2,TGTGCCAGCAGCTTAACGTTTAACAAAAAGAACACCGGGGAGCTGTTTTTT,CASSLTFNKKNTGELFF
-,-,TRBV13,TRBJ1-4,TGTGCCAGCAGCTCCCTTAATGAAAAACTGTTTTTT,CASSSLNEKLFF
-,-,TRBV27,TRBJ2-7,TGTGCCAGCAGTTTATCGTGGCAAGGATACGAGCAGTACTTC,CASSLSWQGYEQYF
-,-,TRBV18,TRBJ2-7,TGTGCCAGCTCACCTGCGGACACCGCGGGCGAGCAGTACTTC,CASSPADTAGEQYF
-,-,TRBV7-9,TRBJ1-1,TGTGCCAGCAGCGTGGGACGGTGGAGTGGGGAAGCTTTCTTT,CASSVGRWSGEAFF
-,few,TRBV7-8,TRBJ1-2,TGTGCCAGCAGCCGACGGGCAGAAGGCTACACCTTC,CASSRRAEGYTF
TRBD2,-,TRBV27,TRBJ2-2,TGTGCCAGCAGACTAGCGGGAGGACGGTGGGCCGGGGAGCTGTTTTTT,CASRLAGGRWAGELFF
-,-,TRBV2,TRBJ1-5,TGTGCCAGCAGTGGACAGATATCACATCAGCCCCAGCATTTT,CASSGQISHQPQHF
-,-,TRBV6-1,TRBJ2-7,TGTGCCAGCAATACTCCTTCCGTCTACGAGCAGTACTTC,CASNTPSVYEQYF
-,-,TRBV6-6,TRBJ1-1,TGTGCCAGCAGTCTTCTGGGGGGCACTGAAGCTTTCTTT,CASSLLGGTEAFF
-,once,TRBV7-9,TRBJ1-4,TGTGCCAGCAGCCCATATAGTGAAAAACTGTTTTTT,CASSPYSEKLFF
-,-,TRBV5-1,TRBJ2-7,TGCGCCAGCAAAGCAGGCAGCGCCTACGAGCAGTACTTC,CASKAGSAYEQYF
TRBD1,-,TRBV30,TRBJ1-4,TGTGCCTGGAGGACAGGGGGTGTGCGGCTGTTTTTT,CAWRTGGVRLFF
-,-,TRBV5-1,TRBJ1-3,TGCGCCAGCAGCCCCCAGGGGTACGGAAACACCATATATTTT,CASSPQGYGNTIYF
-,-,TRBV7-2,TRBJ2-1,TGTGCCAGCAGCTTAGAGGGGTACTGGACAGAGCAGTTCTTC,CASSLEGYWTEQFF
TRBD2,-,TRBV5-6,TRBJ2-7,TGTGCCAGCAGCTTCCGGACTAGCGGCTCAGTCGATCAGTACTTC,CASSFRTSGSVDQYF
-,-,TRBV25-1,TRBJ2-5,TGTGCCAGCATCGGTCGGCTGACATACCAAGAGACCCAGTACTTC,CASIGRLTYQETQYF
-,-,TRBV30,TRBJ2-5,TGTGCCTGGAGTCCCCGGGGTGTTGGAGAGACCCAGTACTTC,CAWSPRGVGETQYF
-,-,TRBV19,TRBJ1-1,TGTGCCAGTAGACTCCAGGACAGCATGAACACTGAAGCTTTCTTT,CASRLQDSMNTEAFF
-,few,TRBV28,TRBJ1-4,TGTGCCAGCAGTTACCCCGGGGGTTGGGAAAAACTGTTTTTT,CASSYPGGWEKLFF
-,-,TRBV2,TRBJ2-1,TGTGCCAGCAGTGATTTTAATGAGCAGTTCTTC,CASSDFNEQFF
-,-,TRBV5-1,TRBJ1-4,TGCGCCAGCTATTACCCACGAATTCCAACTAATGAAAAACTGTTTTTT,CASYYPRIPTNEKLFF
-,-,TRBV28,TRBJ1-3,TGTGCCAGCAGCCCATTTATGTCAGGGTTTGGAAACACCATATATTTT,CASSPFMSGFGNTIYF
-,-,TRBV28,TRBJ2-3,TGTGCCAGCAGTTTGTGGGGGTCCAGCACAGATACGCAGTATTTT,CASSLWGSSTDTQYF
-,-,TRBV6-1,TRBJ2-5,TGTGCCAGCAGTGAAGGCACTACCAAATACTTC,CASSEGTTKYF
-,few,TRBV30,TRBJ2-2,TGTGCCTGGCAGCAGGACACCGCGAACACCGGGGAGCTGTTTTTT,CAWQQDTANTGELFF
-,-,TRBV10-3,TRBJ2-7,TGTGCCACCGATCGTGGGGGCCTTAACGAGCAGTACTTC,CATDRGGLNEQYF
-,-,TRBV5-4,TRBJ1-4,TGTGCCAGCAGCTTGGCAGGCCCAGACGAAAAACTGTTTTTT,CASSLAGPDEKLFF
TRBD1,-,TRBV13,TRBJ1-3,TGTGCCAGCAGCTCGACAGGGGGCGGTCGAAACACCATATATTTT,CASSSTGGGRNTIYF
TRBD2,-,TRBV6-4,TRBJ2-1,TGTGCCAGCAGCGCCGAGCTAGCGGATGAGCAGTTCTTC,CASSAELADEQFF
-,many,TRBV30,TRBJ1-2,TGTGCCTGGAGTGTACAGAGGGGAGGTGGCTACACCTTC,CAWSVQRGGGYTF
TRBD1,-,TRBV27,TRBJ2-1,TGTGCCAGCAGTTTATTTTTAGGACAGGCCTTCGATGAGCAGTTCTTC,CASSLFLGQAFDEQFF
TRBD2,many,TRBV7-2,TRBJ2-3,TGTGCCAGCAGCTCTCCCCGACTAGCCCGCACAGATACGCAGTATTTT,CASSSPRLARTDTQYF
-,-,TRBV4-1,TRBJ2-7,TGCGCCAGCAGCCAAGTCGGGCGGGTACCGACCTACGAGCAGTACTTC,CASSQVGRVPTYEQYF
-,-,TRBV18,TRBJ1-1,TGTGCCAGCTCACCACTAAGGACTGATAACACTGAAGCTTTCTTT,CASSPLRTDNTEAFF
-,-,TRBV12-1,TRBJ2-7,TGTGCCAGCAGCTTTGTTCGCAGGGCTGACGACGAGCAGTACTTC,CASSFVRRADDEQYF
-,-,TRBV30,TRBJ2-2,TGTGCCTGGAGTATGGACGTTGGTACCGGGGAGCTGTTTTTT,CAWSMDVGTGELFF
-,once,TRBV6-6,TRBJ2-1,TGTGCCAGCAGTCGGACTGACGATGAGCAGTTCTTC,CASSRTDDEQFF
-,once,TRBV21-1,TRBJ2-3,TGTGCCAGCAGCATTTCTGGGGACAGATTGTTAACAGATACGCAGTATTTT,CASSISGDRLLTDTQYF
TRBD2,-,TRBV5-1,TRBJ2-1,TGCGCCAGCACGCGGGAGCGGGATGAGCAGTTCTTC,CASTRERDEQFF
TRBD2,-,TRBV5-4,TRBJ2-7,TGTGCCAGCAGCCCTGGACTAGCTGGGTACGAGCAGTACTTC,CASSPGLAGYEQYF